Sequencing of this T cell receptor (beta chain) was carried out in a study of beta chain features in type 1 diabetes. Study-level background: In age, gender and cell yields, patients were similar to healthy donors.

In germline, CDR1 is MDHEN, CDR2 SYDVKM. Inclusive of both ends, the CDR3 amounts to 15 amino acids. As concerns this clone: What it binds is unknown. The limits of the CDR3 on the DNA are not certain, so only TCRdb's listed CDR3 is given.

Post-sort purity exceeded 95% for all sorted populations. General study findings and limits: Among patients, naive, central memory and Treg TCRB repertoires appeared more similar than among healthy donors.

As every portion of the isolated RNA was reverse transcribed, the sequencing read expressed TCRB transcripts. This table comes from immunoSEQ multiplex PCR, and its TCRdb copy is limited to in-frame clones, with some not included. Of tens of thousands of clones in the sample, around a third are singletons; the top ten hold about 0.5%. The sample comprised stem cell memory CD4+ T cells from blood. The genes are TRBV28 and TRBJ1-5. The sequence was collected from a woman aged 18-29 years in good health. The chain's CDR3 is CASTFGPGRGQPQHF.